These 29 T cell receptor beta chains originate from one sample sequenced in a study of response to subunit inactivated influenza vaccine (dated 2018 in TCRdb). Library method: RT-PCR. The reads were generated on an Illumina HiSeq 2500. TCRdb handled the public reads itself, with Q25 trimming in fastp and clone calling in MiXCR, and kept productive beta chains. Identical CDR3 protein sequences are pooled into one entry, listed with their most common genes and DNA. This sample lists about 570,000 distinct CDR3 sequences; approximately 10% were detected once. The ten largest account for 9.5% to 12% of the sample. These data also formed part of another study, on T cells expressing NK-cell markers. Per the second study: 5'RACE template switching, by which a universal primer site and unique molecular identifiers were added, was used to make TCR beta cDNA libraries.

This specimen consisted of PBMCs from blood, obtained on the day of vaccination. The receptors come from a middle-aged man who received an inactivated influenza vaccine. Donor details come from another sample of the same person, matched by shared clones.

The V and J genes are TRBV7-8 and TRBJ2-3, with D possibly TRBD2 on 6 matching bases. Germline CDR1 is SGHVS and CDR2 is FQNEAQ. The CDR3 has 18 residues. Trimming took 5 bases from V and 1 from J, leaving 22 bases between them. CDR3 region: CASSAGGITWSGTDTQYF. In nucleotides, the CDR3 is TGTGCCAGCAGCGCCGGAGGGATTACGTGGTCCGGCACAGATACGCAGTATTTT.

This clonotype was detected many times. V gene TRBV7-6 combines with J gene TRBJ2-3, with 7 positions matching TRBD2. The CDR3 is 16 amino acids. Germline V gene sequence: CDR1 SGHVS, CDR2 FNYEAQ. V lost 1 base to trimming and J lost 5 bases; unmatched junction nucleotides: 9. CDR3 region: CASSLDFGGGIDTQYF. The CDR3 nucleotides read TGTGCCAGCAGCTTAGATTTCGGCGGGGGTATAGATACGCAGTATTTT.

The table lists this clonotype with many counts. This chain uses TRBV6-2 or TRBV6-3 with TRBJ2-2; TRBD2 might be the D (7 bases). Trimming removed 8 bases from V and 6 bases from J, with 16 bases in between. Germline CDR1 is MNHEY and CDR2 is SVGEGT. The CDR3 loop spans 14 amino acids. CDR3 nucleotides: TGTGCCAGCGAGTGGGGGGGCGCGTCCGGGGAGCTGTTTTTT. The encoded protein is CASEWGGASGELFF.

The table lists this clonotype with a count of one. A much more abundant neighbour one base away suggests this may be a read error. The rearrangement links TRBV30 to TRBJ2-7, with D unclear. With 2 bases removed from V and 0 bases from J, the gap between germline ends came to 5 bases. CDR1 and CDR2 (germline): GTSNPN, SVGIG (reference sequence). There are 12 residues in the CDR3. The CDR3 here is CAWSYSSYEQYF. In DNA form, the CDR3 reads TGTGCCTGGAGTTACAGCTCCTACGAGCAGTACTTC.

A few counts support this clonotype. The chain is built from TRBV20-1 and TRBJ2-7, with 9 bases aligning to TRBD2. Germline lookup yields CDR1 DFQATT and CDR2 SNEGSKA (reference sequence). This CDR3 spans 13 amino acids. V was pared by 0 bases and J by 6 bases, with 3 bases of the junction left unmatched. The CDR3, as DNA: TGCAGTGCTAGAGAGCGGGGGGGCCTCGAGCAGTACTTC. Residues: CSARERGGLEQYF.

The chain links TRBV6-2 or TRBV6-3 to TRBJ1-5; D unclear. This CDR3 has 16 amino acids. Germline CDR1 MNHEY, CDR2 SVGEGT. Deletions cut 3 bases from V and 2 bases from J, with 14 bases between. The CDR3 DNA is TGTGCCAGCAGTTATATGGCAGGCCACCGCAATCAGCCCCAGCATTTT. Encoded protein: CASSYMAGHRNQPQHF.

This clonotype occurred a few times. The chain links TRBV5-1 to TRBJ1-1, with D unresolved. Germline V CDR1 and CDR2: SGHRS, YFSETQ. The CDR3 runs to 13 residues. The ends were cut back, 0 bases at V and 1 base at J, with 4 bases in the middle. DNA for the CDR3: TGCGCCAGCAGCTTGGTTCCGAACACTGAAGCTTTCTTT. It is translated as CASSLVPNTEAFF.

Many counts were recorded for this clonotype. This chain joins TRBV7-2 and TRBJ1-6; 8 bases line up with TRBD1. Germline CDR1 SGHTA, CDR2 FQGNSA. This CDR3 is 15 amino acids long. The junction had 9 bases not matched to a gene; V was cut back by 5 bases and J by 9 bases. CDR3 residues: CASSPRTGRSSPLHF. As DNA, the CDR3 is TGTGCCAGCAGCCCCCGGACAGGGCGGAGTTCACCCCTCCACTTT.

This clonotype was counted a few times. The chain joins TRBV12-3 or TRBV12-4 to TRBJ2-2; 8 positions match TRBD2. The CDR3 is 13 amino acids. V lost 7 bases and J lost 6; bases outside the gene matches: 4. CDR3 coding DNA: TGTGCCAGCACCATAGCGGGATCCGGGGAGCTGTTTTTT. Translating it yields CASTIAGSGELFF.

This clonotype was picked up one time. The genes are TRBV27 and TRBJ2-6; TRBD1 agrees at 9 bases. The CDR3 totals 17 residues. The V gene end was trimmed by 5 bases and the J gene end by 4 bases; junction bases not matched to a gene: 9. Germline V lookup: CDR1 MNHEY, CDR2 SMNVEV (reference sequence). The CDR3 loop reads CASSTSDRGAGANVLTF. In DNA form, the CDR3 reads TGTGCCAGCAGTACCTCGGACAGGGGAGCAGGGGCCAACGTCCTGACTTTC.

There are a few counts of this clonotype. The chain joins TRBV20-1 to TRBJ2-3; 8 bases fit TRBD1. CDR3 length equals 14 residues. The ends lost 7 bases at V and 6 bases at J; junction bases unmatched: 12. In germline, CDR1 is DFQATT, CDR2 SNEGSKA (reference sequence). This CDR3 is CSEVGAGGVDTQYF. The CDR3 DNA reads as TGCAGTGAAGTGGGGGCAGGGGGCGTGGATACGCAGTATTTT.

The chain employs TRBV28 and TRBJ2-7; D is unresolved. Per germline, CDR1 MDHEN and CDR2 SYDVKM. The ends were cut back, 3 bases at V and 0 bases at J, with 12 bases in the middle. The length of the CDR3 is 15 residues. Here the CDR3 DNA reads TGTGCCAGCAGTTTTCTAGGGCCAGCCTCCTACGAGCAGTACTTC. Translated, it gives CASSFLGPASYEQYF.

V gene TRBV20-1 combines with J gene TRBJ2-2, with 7 bases that match TRBD2. Germline V gives CDR1 DFQATT, CDR2 SNEGSKA (reference sequence). This CDR3 contains 16 residues. V was clipped by 6 bases and J by 0 bases; unmatched bases: 10. The CDR3 here is CSAPGVAGANTGELFF. The CDR3 region has the DNA TGCAGTGCCCCGGGGGTAGCGGGCGCGAACACCGGGGAGCTGTTTTTT.

The J gene is TRBJ2-1, the V gene TRBV7-2, with D perhaps TRBD1 (5 bases). This CDR3 has 12 residues. Trimming removed 4 bases from V and 9 bases from J, with 10 bases in between. Germline CDR1 SGHTA, CDR2 FQGNSA. CDR3 region: CASSSRVSEQFF. The CDR3 DNA sequence: TGTGCCAGCAGCTCCAGGGTAAGTGAGCAGTTCTTC.

This clonotype was detected ten times or more. The chain uses TRBV19 and TRBJ1-5; D is uncertain. The germline CDR1 and CDR2 sequences are LNHDA and SQIVND (reference sequence). V lost 7 bases to trimming and J lost 3 bases, with 7 bases between them. The CDR3 is 12 amino acids. CDR3 region: CASTGDNQPQHF. The CDR3 DNA follows: TGTGCCAGTACCGGGGACAATCAGCCCCAGCATTTT.

This clonotype has just a few counts. The rearrangement links TRBV5-5 to TRBJ2-7; 7 positions match TRBD1. The CDR3 covers 16 residues. The germline V gene encodes CDR1 SGHKS and CDR2 YYEKEE (reference sequence). The junction had 7 bases not matched to a gene; V was cut back by 0 bases and J by 1 base. CDR3 protein: CASSLEWGQISYEQYF. As DNA, the CDR3 is TGTGCCAGCAGCTTGGAATGGGGACAGATATCCTACGAGCAGTACTTC. The complete variable domain, with remaining parts taken from reference TRBV5-5 and TRBJ2-7, reads DAGVTQSPTHLIKTRGQQVTLRCSPISGHKSVSWYQQVLGQGPQFIFQYYEKEERGRGNFPDRFSARQFPNYSSELNVNALLLGDSALYLCASSLEWGQISYEQYFGPGTRLTVT.

The table lists this clonotype with a few counts. The J gene is TRBJ2-1, the V gene TRBV4-1, with 8 bases matching TRBD1. The CDR3 is 17 amino acids. The germline V gene encodes CDR1 MGHRA and CDR2 YSYEKL. V trimming: 0 bases; J trimming: 1 base; junction bases outside the gene matches: 5. For the CDR3, the DNA is TGCGCCAGCAGCCAAGAATGGACAGGGTCGTCCTACAATGAGCAGTTCTTC. This sequence encodes CASSQEWTGSSYNEQFF.

This clonotype came up a few times. V usage is TRBV10-3 and J usage is TRBJ2-7; D is perhaps TRBD1 (5 bases). V was cut by 2 bases and J by 0 bases, with 8 bases left in between. This CDR3 spans 14 amino acids. Germline V gene data show CDR1 as ENHRY and CDR2 as SYGVKD. CDR3 in DNA: TGTGCCATCAGTGAGGGACACCGCTCCTACGAGCAGTACTTC. Amino acids: CAISEGHRSYEQYF.

This clonotype was recorded at least ten times. The chain employs TRBV6-5 and TRBJ2-2, with no clear D. The CDR3 consists of 13 residues. V dropped 0 bases and J dropped 8 bases, with 7 bases sitting between them. Germline CDR1 is MNHEY and CDR2 is SVGAGI. The CDR3 is CASSYSNTGELFF. As DNA, the CDR3 is TGTGCCAGCAGTTACTCGAATACGGGGGAGCTGTTTTTT.

Written as DNA, the CDR3 is TGCAGTGCGGGATACAGCGGGACTAGCGTCCACAATGAGCAGTTCTTC. Translated: CSAGYSGTSVHNEQFF. The chain has TRBV20-1 and TRBJ2-1, with 10 bases aligning to TRBD2. Losses at the gene ends were 6 bases for V and 5 bases for J; bases not matched to a gene: 13. CDR1 is DFQATT, CDR2 SNEGSKA, per germline (reference sequence). There are 16 residues in the CDR3.

The genes are TRBV5-5 and TRBJ2-2, with D uncertain. V was trimmed by 2 bases and J by 6 bases, leaving 20 bases between them. The CDR3 is 17 residues long. Germline CDR1 reads SGHKS; CDR2 reads YYEKEE (reference sequence). CDR3 sequence reads: CASSFVFPGVMAGELFF. In DNA form, the CDR3 reads TGTGCCAGCAGCTTCGTCTTCCCGGGTGTAATGGCCGGGGAGCTGTTTTTT. The full variable domain, with the rest looked up from reference TRBV5-5 and TRBJ2-2, is DAGVTQSPTHLIKTRGQQVTLRCSPISGHKSVSWYQQVLGQGPQFIFQYYEKEERGRGNFPDRFSARQFPNYSSELNVNALLLGDSALYLCASSFVFPGVMAGELFFGEGSRLTVL.

This clonotype was recorded a few times. The CDR3: CASSSKGTGSRILAKNIQYF. CDR3 bases: TGTGCCAGCAGCTCAAAAGGGACAGGGAGCCGCATCCTAGCCAAAAACATTCAGTACTTC. V gene TRBV11-1 combines with J gene TRBJ2-4; the match to TRBD1 covers 9 bases. V lost 4 bases, J lost 0 bases, and 16 bases stayed unmatched. The CDR3 runs to 20 residues. CDR1 SGHAT and CDR2 FQDESV come from the germline V gene (reference sequence).

The chain recombines TRBV18 with TRBJ2-5, with TRBD2 matching 9 bases. Germline lookup yields CDR1 KGHSH and CDR2 LQKENI. Trimming removed 8 bases from V and 4 bases from J; junction bases left unmatched: 8. This CDR3 contains 14 residues. In DNA, the CDR3 is TGTGCCAGCACCATAGCGGGGGCCGGAGAGACCCAGTACTTC. Its translation: CASTIAGAGETQYF.

The V and J genes are TRBV12-3 or TRBV12-4 and TRBJ2-5; TRBD2 might be the D (7 bases). V shed 7 bases and J shed 1 base, with 19 bases lying between them. The CDR3 runs 16 residues. DNA of the CDR3: TGTGCCAGCACCCTGGGGGGGCTAGCGGTCCAAGAGACCCAGTACTTC. This codes for CASTLGGLAVQETQYF.

The rearrangement links TRBV3-1 to TRBJ2-1, with D perhaps TRBD1 (6 bases). The CDR3 is 16 amino acids. Between the trimmed V and J ends, which lost 4 bases and 0 bases, there was a span of 13 bases. Germline loops: CDR1 LGHDT, CDR2 YNNKEL (reference sequence). CDR3 coding DNA: TGTGCCAGCAGCCCGGAGCCAGGGGACTCCTACAATGAGCAGTTCTTC. Protein product: CASSPEPGDSYNEQFF.

In this sample, this clonotype turned up a few times. The rearrangement joins TRBV29-1 to TRBJ1-1; 9 bases match TRBD1. Germline values: CDR1 SQVTM, CDR2 ANQGSEA. This CDR3 comprises 12 residues. J was trimmed by 4 bases and V by 5 bases; bases with no gene match: 2. The CDR3, as DNA: TGCAGCGTTCAGGGACAGGGCACTGAAGCTTTCTTT. This codes for CSVQGQGTEAFF.

This clonotype was counted only a few times. The chain has TRBV3-1 and TRBJ2-2; a weak D match, TRBD1 (6 bases). With 0 bases removed from V and 8 bases from J, the gap between germline ends came to 10 bases. The CDR3 runs to 14 residues. Germline V CDR1 and CDR2: LGHDT, YNNKEL (reference sequence). The CDR3 loop reads CASSQDVRGGELFF. The DNA of the CDR3 is TGTGCCAGCAGCCAAGATGTCAGGGGAGGGGAGCTGTTTTTT.

This clonotype is medium-sized by share. The V gene is TRBV7-9, the J gene TRBJ1-1; TRBD1 matches 9 bases. Germline V gives CDR1 SEHNR, CDR2 FQNEAQ (reference sequence). The CDR3 consists of 13 residues. Trimming at V came to 1 base and at J to 10 bases, leaving 4 bases not matched to a gene. The CDR3, as DNA: TGTGCCAGCAGCTTAGAACAGGGGGCATCAGCTTTCTTT. Its protein product is CASSLEQGASAFF.

The table lists this clonotype with a few counts. V is TRBV27 and J is TRBJ1-5; 7 positions agree with TRBD1. V was pared by 5 bases and J by 3 bases, with 10 bases of the junction left unmatched. Germline CDR1 reads MNHEY; CDR2 reads SMNVEV (reference sequence). The CDR3 is 16 residues long. In nucleotides, the CDR3 is TGTGCCAGCAGTCCCCTCCCGGGACAGATCAATCAGCCCCAGCATTTT. Translating it yields CASSPLPGQINQPQHF.